Below, one T cell receptor beta chain is given with its context. Survey-level immunoSEQ sequencing profiled the TCR beta repertoire. Profiled with immunoSEQ multiplex PCR; TCRdb holds only in-frame clones, not every one. This table has roughly 68,000 clones, around 93% appearing once. The TCR sequence derives from a man between 40 and 49 years old with rheumatoid arthritis. Sequencing input: PBMCs.

The DNA for the CDR3 is TGTGCCAGCAGCTTAGCGTCGGAGGGAACCGGGGAGCTGTTTTTT. This sequence encodes CASSLASEGTGELFF. This chain links TRBV7-2 with TRBJ2-2, with a weak D call TRBD2 (6 bases). The V end was cut by 0 bases, the J end by 5 bases, with 10 bases between. This CDR3 region has 15 residues. The germline CDR1 and CDR2 sequences are SGHTA and FQGNSA.